These 14 T cell receptor beta chains share one sample of origin, sequenced in a study of cytomegalovirus exposure and HLA in healthy donors. The PCR ran on 60 Vbeta and 13 Jbeta primers. Libraries were prepared by immunoSEQ multiplex PCR; TCRdb keeps only in-frame clonotypes and omits some of them. Among about 54,000 clones listed, roughly 85% were seen once. Specimen: PBMCs. These receptors all stem from a young woman in good health and CMV-seronegative.

The chain carries TRBV15 and TRBJ2-1, with 11 bases aligning to TRBD2. With V trimmed by 0 bases and J by 4 bases, 11 bases remained unmatched. Germline values: CDR1 LNHNV, CDR2 YYDKDF (reference sequence). This CDR3 has 19 amino acids. The chain's CDR3 is CATSRDGAWGTSGYNEQFF. Here the CDR3 DNA reads TGTGCCACCAGCAGAGATGGTGCATGGGGGACTAGCGGTTACAATGAGCAGTTCTTC.

With regard to this clone: This sample includes further DNA sequences coding for the same CDR3. The chain links TRBV11-2 to TRBJ2-5; 10 bases fit TRBD2. Germline CDR1 SGHAT, CDR2 FQNNGV. J was trimmed by 2 bases and V by 1 base; bases with no gene match: 10. The CDR3 has 18 residues. The CDR3 protein is CASSLGSVGLAEQETQYF. CDR3 coding DNA: TGTGCCAGCAGCTTAGGCTCCGTCGGACTAGCGGAGCAAGAGACCCAGTACTTC.

V usage is TRBV6-1 and J usage is TRBJ2-5; perhaps TRBD2 as D (6 bases). The J call could be wrong; TRBJ2-7 is a better fit for the DNA end. From germline, CDR1 is MNHNS and CDR2 SASEGT. The CDR3 loop spans 15 amino acids. The CDR3 reads CASSEAIGGQDEQYF. DNA of the CDR3: TGTGCCAGCAGTGAAGCGATCGGAGGGCAGGACGAGCAGTACTTC.

To note about this clone: One end of the junction varies from germline; a read error may be responsible. The same CDR3 can be traced to other DNA sequences in this sample. The rearrangement uses TRBV10-1 and TRBJ2-3; D is uncertain. Germline V gene sequence: CDR1 WNHNN, CDR2 SYGVQD (reference sequence). The CDR3 runs to 13 residues. The CDR3 region has the DNA TGCGCCAGTAGTGAGTCTATCCCAGATACGCAGTATTTT. This sequence encodes CASSESIPDTQYF.

The chain joins TRBV5-4 to TRBJ2-5, with TRBD2 matching 7 bases. The CDR3 extends over 16 amino acids. Germline trimming cut 2 bases from V and 0 bases from J; bases unmatched to any gene: 7. Germline V gives CDR1 SGHNT, CDR2 YYREEE (reference sequence). Here the CDR3 reads CASSFGGSGYQETQYF. In DNA, the CDR3 is TGTGCCAGCAGCTTTGGGGGTAGCGGGTACCAAGAGACCCAGTACTTC. The full variable domain, completed using reference TRBV5-4 and TRBJ2-5, is ETGVTQSPTHLIKTRGQQVTLRCSSQSGHNTVSWYQQALGQGPQFIFQYYREEENGRGNFPPRFSGLQFPNYSSELNVNALELDDSALYLCASSFGGSGYQETQYFGPGTRLLVL.

This sequence joins TRBV5-1 and TRBJ1-6, with a possible D match to TRBD1 (5 bases). Trimming shortened V by 0 bases and J by 6 bases, and 10 bases separated the two germline ends. This CDR3 has 15 residues. CDR1 is SGHRS and CDR2 is YFSETQ in the germline V gene. CDR3 DNA: TGCGCCAGCAGCTTGGGCGGCAGGGCTAATTCACCCCTCCACTTT. This sequence encodes CASSLGGRANSPLHF.

V is TRBV16 and J is TRBJ2-5; 14 nucleotides line up with TRBD2. With 4 bases clipped from V and 4 bases from J, the junction kept 8 bases outside the gene matches. Germline CDR1 KGHSY, CDR2 FQNENV. The CDR3 totals 17 residues. CDR3 nucleotides: TGTGCCAGCAGCCTCGGACTAGCGGGAGGCCCTGGAGAGACCCAGTACTTC. This gives the protein CASSLGLAGGPGETQYF.

This clone turned up a few times. CDR3 nucleotides: TGTGCCAGCAGAATAGCGGGAGGTGGCCAAGAGACCCAGTACTTC. Its translation: CASRIAGGGQETQYF. The genes are TRBV6-6 and TRBJ2-5; 10 bases are a match to TRBD2. The CDR3 has 15 residues. CDR1 is MNHNY and CDR2 is SVGAGI in the germline V gene (reference sequence). The trim removed 6 bases at V and 1 base at J, leaving 5 bases unmatched.

The rearrangement uses TRBV5-1 and TRBJ2-7, with TRBD2 matching 8 bases. The CDR3 length is 17 residues. Per germline, CDR1 SGHRS and CDR2 YFSETQ. Unmatched junction bases numbered 14, after V lost 2 bases and J lost 4 bases. CDR3 bases: TGCGCCAGCAGCTTCTACGGGGGGGCTGGGGGCGAATACGAGCAGTACTTC. This sequence encodes CASSFYGGAGGEYEQYF.

This clone has a handful of counts. The genes are TRBV10-2 and TRBJ1-5, with 9 bases identical to TRBD1. V was pared by 8 bases and J by 7 bases, with 9 bases of the junction left unmatched. CDR1 is WSHSY, CDR2 SAAADI, per germline. The CDR3 has 14 amino acids. In nucleotides, the CDR3 is TGCGCCAGCTCGGGACAGGGTGGTGGACAGCCCCAGCATTTT. Translation: CASSGQGGGQPQHF.

This chain links TRBV9 with TRBJ1-1; 9 bases line up with TRBD1. V was pared by 4 bases and J by 1 base, with 8 bases of the junction left unmatched. Germline values: CDR1 SGDLS, CDR2 YYNGEE. The CDR3 is made up of 16 amino acids. The CDR3 coding sequence is TGTGCCAGCAGCCCTTATCCGGGACAGGGGAACACTGAAGCTTTCTTT. Amino acids: CASSPYPGQGNTEAFF.

The gene calls are TRBV2 and TRBJ2-7, with TRBD1 matching 9 bases. V lost 6 bases, J lost 3 bases, and 6 bases stayed unmatched. The CDR3 loop spans 14 amino acids. The germline CDR1 and CDR2 sequences are SNHLY and FYNNEI. This chain's CDR3 is CASRGQGYNYEQYF. As DNA, the CDR3 is TGTGCCAGCAGGGGACAGGGTTACAACTACGAGCAGTACTTC. Drawing the rest from reference TRBV2 and TRBJ2-7, the complete variable domain is EPEVTQTPSHQVTQMGQEVILRCVPISNHLYFYWYRQILGQKVEFLVSFYNNEISEKSEIFDDQFSVERPDGSNFTLKIRSTKLEDSAMYFCASRGQGYNYEQYFGPGTRLTVT.

The chain links TRBV9 to TRBJ2-4; 7 positions match TRBD2. From germline, CDR1 is SGDLS and CDR2 YYNGEE. This CDR3 has 14 residues. V was pared by 1 base and J by 7 bases, with 5 bases of the junction left unmatched. CDR3 protein: CASSVSSGINIQYF. The CDR3 DNA follows: TGTGCCAGCAGCGTATCGAGCGGGATCAACATTCAGTACTTC.

V and J are TRBV9 and TRBJ2-6; 9 nucleotides align to TRBD1. Germline-derived CDR1 and CDR2 are SGDLS and YYNGEE. The CDR3 consists of 17 residues. The trim removed 0 bases at V and 1 base at J, leaving 2 bases unmatched. In DNA, the CDR3 is TGTGCCAGCAGCGTAGCGACAGGGGGGTCTGGGGCCAACGTCCTGACTTTC. It specifies CASSVATGGSGANVLTF.